The clone carrying this T cell receptor (beta chain) was recorded a few times. Its antigen is not known. These data are taken from a study of blood T cells in healthy people across ages. A J-beta primer mix and a sample-barcoded 5' primer were used in a second PCR of roughly 7 to 12 cycles. Each single sample gave us at least 2.5 million CDR3-containing paired-end reads. Via MiXCR, TCRdb re-called the 5' RACE reads, giving one row per CDR3 protein. The repertoire has over 1,200,000 distinct CDR3 sequences, around 59% of them found once; the top ten carry 6.5% to 8.5%. CDR3 size: 15 residues. The germline V gene has CDR1 MGHDK and CDR2 SYGVNS. The V end was cut by 5 bases, the J end by 1 base, with 13 bases between. Study-wide results and limits: The long-lived group displayed more naive CD4+ cells, plus higher diversity, than the aged donors did.

The rearrangement links TRBV25-1 to TRBJ2-3; D is unresolved. The sample comprised blood. This clonotype was obtained from a man aged 18 to 30 in good health. The CDR3 loop is CASSPRVFGTDTQYF. CDR3 DNA sequence: TGTGCCAGCAGTCCCCGGGTGTTTGGCACAGATACGCAGTATTTT.